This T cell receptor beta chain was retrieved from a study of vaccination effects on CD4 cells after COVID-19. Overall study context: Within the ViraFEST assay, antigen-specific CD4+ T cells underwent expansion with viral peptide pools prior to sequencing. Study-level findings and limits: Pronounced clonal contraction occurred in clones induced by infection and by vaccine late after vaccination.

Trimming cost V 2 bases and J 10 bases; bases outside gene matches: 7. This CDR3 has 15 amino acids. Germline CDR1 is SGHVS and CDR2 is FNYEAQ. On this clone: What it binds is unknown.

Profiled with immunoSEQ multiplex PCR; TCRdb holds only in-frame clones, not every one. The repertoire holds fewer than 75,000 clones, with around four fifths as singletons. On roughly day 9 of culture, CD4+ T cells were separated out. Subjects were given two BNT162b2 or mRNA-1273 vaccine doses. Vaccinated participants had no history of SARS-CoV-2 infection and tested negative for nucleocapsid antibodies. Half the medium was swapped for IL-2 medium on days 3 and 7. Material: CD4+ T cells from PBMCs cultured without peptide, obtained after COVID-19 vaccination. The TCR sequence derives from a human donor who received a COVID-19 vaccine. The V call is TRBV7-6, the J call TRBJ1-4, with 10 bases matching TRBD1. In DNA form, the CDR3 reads TGTGCCAGCAGCTTAAGGACAGGGGGTGGTGGAAAACTGTTTTTT. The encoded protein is CASSLRTGGGGKLFF.